This T cell receptor beta chain was sequenced in a study of T cells in Graves' hyperthyroidism and ophthalmopathy. What was amplified from RNA transcripts were TCR beta CDR3 regions. HTBI primers were the set used in a first-round RT-PCR of the TCR CDR3. TCRdb re-derived calls from the multiplex PCR reads in MiXCR, one entry per CDR3 protein. Here the sample spans hundreds of thousands of distinct CDR3 sequences, over 35% being singletons. Across 18 months, stable Graves' hyperthyroidism was marked by no progression to ophthalmopathy. Criteria for exclusion of patients were uncontrolled infection, other autoimmune disease, pregnancy or lactation. Diagnostic decisions used clinical symptoms, serum thyroxine and TRAb, thyroid ultrasound and orbital computed tomography. Germline CDR1 is SNHLY and CDR2 is FYNNEI. The CDR3 extends over 16 amino acids. V dropped 6 bases and J dropped 0 bases, with 14 bases sitting between them.

What was sequenced was blood. V usage is TRBV2 and J usage is TRBJ2-2, with a weak D call TRBD1 (6 bases). The receptor comes from a young man with Graves' hyperthyroidism. Written as DNA, the CDR3 is TGTGCCAGCAGGGGCAGGGGATATTCGAACACCGGGGAGCTGTTTTTT. Translating it yields CASRGRGYSNTGELFF.